This TCR beta chain came from a study of control samples from healthy donors and cancer patients. The CDR3 is made up of 17 amino acids. Germline V gene sequence: CDR1 KGHSH, CDR2 LQKENI. After removal of 5 bases from V and 1 base from J, the junction contained 10 bases not matched to a gene. The method was immunoSEQ multiplex PCR; TCRdb's version includes in-frame clones alone and lacks a portion of them. The sample holds some 89,000 clones; over 75% are singletons and the top ten take around 2.1%. Sequenced input: blood. The chain carries TRBV18 and TRBJ2-3; 9 bases are a match to TRBD1. The source of this sequence is a woman aged 40 to 50 in good health. CDR3 protein: CASSSGTGRGGTDTQYF. The CDR3 DNA reads TGTGCCAGCTCATCCGGGACAGGGCGGGGTGGCACAGATACGCAGTATTTT.